Included here is one T cell receptor (beta chain) sequence, with context. What it recognizes is unknown. V was trimmed by 4 bases and J by 2 bases, leaving 12 bases between them. The CDR3 covers 14 residues. The V gene's germline CDR1 is MNHNS and CDR2 SASEGT. This sample is drawn from a study of cytomegalovirus exposure and HLA in healthy donors. Study-level findings and limits: The CMV antigen specificity of a few CMV-associated chains was confirmed through in vitro analysis. Overall, approximately 150 TCR beta chains were annotated as cytomegalovirus-associated.

Produced via immunoSEQ multiplex PCR; TCRdb's table is partial and in-frame only. The profile covers 200,000 to 250,000 clones, with 87% appearing a single time and around 12% taken by the ten largest. This sequence was found in a young man in good health and CMV-seropositive. The sample comprised PBMCs. The chain recombines TRBV6-1 with TRBJ2-7; D may be TRBD2 (6 bases). The CDR3 region is CASSGWEAPYEQYF. CDR3 bases: TGTGCCAGCAGTGGTTGGGAGGCCCCCTACGAGCAGTACTTC.